These T cell receptor beta chains were read from a single sample in a study of OX40 agonist ivuxolimab in advanced cancers. Sequenced by immunoSEQ multiplex PCR; TCRdb stores in-frame clones only, minus some. Among approximately 68,000 clones listed, roughly 86% were seen once. The source material was CD4+ or CD8+ T cells sorted from blood, sampled in a trial of the OX40 agonist ivuxolimab. The receptor source for this set is an adult with an advanced solid tumor such as melanoma, head and neck, liver or kidney cancer. Both conserved end residues are part of each CDR3.

v_call	j_call	cdr3_aa
TRBV28	TRBJ1-5	CASKGGSNQPQHF
TRBV10-1	TRBJ1-3	CASSEGSSGNTIYF
TRBV7-7	TRBJ2-1	CASSHGLAGRNEQFF
TRBV6-5	TRBJ1-2	CASRPGTNYGYTF
TRBV5-4	TRBJ2-2	CASSLGGRVSTGELFF
TRBV6-5	TRBJ1-1	CASWTNTEAFF
TRBV28	TRBJ2-3	CASGVGGRGIDTQYF
TRBV7-2	TRBJ2-5	CASSWAAQETQYF
TRBV7-2	TRBJ1-2	CASSPQTGPGYTF
TRBV5-6	TRBJ1-1	CASSAFRPSTSEAFF
TRBV6-1	TRBJ1-2	CASRGQGAGNYGYTF
TRBV9	TRBJ1-2	CASSAGVVVNYGYTF
TRBV9	TRBJ2-5	CASTPPGRGRETQYF
TRBV19	TRBJ1-5	CASSSRGDNQPQHF
TRBV4-3	TRBJ1-2	CASSQDPGTGHYGYTF
TRBV27	TRBJ1-6	CASSFGGQGVNSPLHF
TRBV15	TRBJ1-1	CATSRDQGQEAFF
TRBV6-5	TRBJ2-7	CASSYVTGGIYEQYF
TRBV7-9	TRBJ2-1	CAIEGYDYNEQFF
TRBV11-2	TRBJ1-3	CASSYSTRGSGNTIYF
TRBV9	TRBJ1-1	CASSARLNTEAFF
TRBV30	TRBJ1-3	CAWSVSGNTIYF
TRBV7-2	TRBJ2-2	CASSLAGAGTGELFF
TRBV5-6	TRBJ2-7	CASSFLGRGYEQYF
TRBV6-1	TRBJ2-3	CASRDRGTDTQYF
TRBV9	TRBJ2-3	CASSPTGQTDTQYF
TRBV27	TRBJ1-3	CASRSGTGGAVTGNTIYF
TRBV5-1	TRBJ2-7	CASSLDGAGGPGEQYF
TRBV19	TRBJ2-6	CASSYNSVLTF
TRBV28	TRBJ1-5	CASSLRVGGGGQPQHF
TRBV9	TRBJ1-6	CASSVDGQGSKPLHF
TRBV5-5	TRBJ2-7	CASSLTEFYEQYF
TRBV6-1	TRBJ1-1	CASSEPRNTEAFF
TRBV6-5	TRBJ1-3	CASSYSGTGSGNTIYF
TRBV29-1	TRBJ1-1	CSSESPNWGTEAFF
TRBV27	TRBJ2-1	CASSLSSGGAMSSYNEQFF
TRBV15	TRBJ1-1	CATSRVPLGLQTLGNTEAFF
TRBV28	TRBJ1-2	CASGLLLPNYGYTF
TRBV27	TRBJ1-6	CASSDPGIYNSPLHF
TRBV5-1	TRBJ2-5	CASSLRGLETQYF
TRBV7-2	TRBJ1-3	CASSPDTKSSGNTIYF